These 5 T cell receptor beta chains originate from one sample sequenced in a study of blood T cell repertoires in COVID-19 (dated by TCRdb to about 2020). The library was built by means of the immunoSEQ multiplex PCR assay. Sourced from immuneACCESS, this table was stored by TCRdb with only in-frame sequences that have V and J called. A share of the clones is absent; for the studies checked, an unresolved V gene accounts for under half, and the remainder has no known explanation. The table for this sample lists more than 250,000 clones; roughly 91% of them were counted only once. Of the sample, 1% falls within the top ten clones. The sample was peripheral blood. These receptors were collected from a man aged 50-60 years with active or convalescent COVID-19.

The V call is TRBV1, the J call TRBJ2-7; no check of the table's D call, TRBD1, against the DNA was made. TRBV1 corresponds to a pseudogene. The CDR3 runs to 15 residues. CDR3 nucleotide sequence: TGCACCAGCAGCCAACCGGGACAGGGCTGGTACGAGCAGTACTTC. Protein: CTSSQPGQGWYEQYF.

The chain links TRBV28 to TRBJ1-2; TRBD1 agrees at 7 bases. This CDR3 has 14 residues. The germline V gene has CDR1 MDHEN and CDR2 SYDVKM. The J segment lost 6 bases and the V segment lost 1 base, leaving 5 bases of the junction unmatched. CDR3 sequence (DNA): TGTGCCAGCAGTTTATCAGGGGGAAGCAATGGCTACACCTTC. Encoded protein: CASSLSGGSNGYTF.

The CDR3 reads CASSLGNRGRTEAFF. Here the CDR3 DNA reads TGTGCCAGCAGTTTAGGGAACAGGGGGAGGACTGAAGCTTTCTTT. This chain uses TRBV28 with TRBJ1-1; 8 bases align to TRBD1. Germline CDR1 and CDR2: MDHEN and SYDVKM. V gave up 2 bases and J gave up 5 bases; unmatched junction bases: 7. This CDR3 contains 15 residues.

The chain uses TRBV4-2 and TRBJ1-6, with 7 bases that match TRBD1. From germline, CDR1 is LGHNA and CDR2 YNFKEQ. Trimming at V came to 4 bases and at J to 10 bases, leaving 4 bases not matched to a gene. This CDR3 has 13 amino acids. This chain's CDR3 is CASSLDRDSPLHF. The CDR3 nucleotides read TGTGCCAGCAGCCTTGACAGGGACTCACCCCTCCACTTT.

The chain links TRBV24-1 to TRBJ2-6; 7 bases align to TRBD1. V lost 7 bases and J lost 1; bases outside the gene matches: 3. Germline assignment: CDR1 KGHDR and CDR2 SFDVKD. CDR3 length: 15 amino acids. CDR3 nucleotides: TGTGCCACCAGCCCGGGACAGTCTGGGGCCAACGTCCTGACTTTC. This sequence encodes CATSPGQSGANVLTF.